These 20 T cell receptor beta chains came from one sample sequenced in a study of shared T cell receptors in the human thymus. Only in-frame clones appear in the TCRdb table, and some are missing; sequencing was by immunoSEQ multiplex PCR. Of about 380,000 clones listed, 95% are singletons. Sequencing input: thymocytes. The receptors originated from a human donor.

J is TRBJ2-3 and V is TRBV27; D may be TRBD2 (6 bases). This CDR3 is 15 amino acids long. Trimming shortened V by 5 bases and J by 0 bases, and 12 bases separated the two germline ends. Germline assignment: CDR1 MNHEY and CDR2 SMNVEV (reference sequence). CDR3 sequence (DNA): TGTGCCAGCAGTCCCTGGCGGGACAGCACAGATACGCAGTATTTT. It codes for CASSPWRDSTDTQYF.

The chain employs TRBV19 and TRBJ1-5; TRBD1 might be the D (5 bases). Per the germline V gene, CDR1 is LNHDA and CDR2 is SQIVND (reference sequence). V was cut by 7 bases and J by 4 bases, with 11 bases left in between. The CDR3 totals 13 residues. CDR3 coding DNA: TGTGCCAGTACCAGCGGGGGGAATCAGCCCCAGCATTTT. This sequence encodes CASTSGGNQPQHF. Together with reference TRBV19 and TRBJ1-5, the CDR3 gives the full variable domain: DGGITQSPKYLFRKEGQNVTLSCEQNLNHDAMYWYRQDPGQGLRLIYYSQIVNDFQKGDIAEGYSVSREKKESFPLTVTSAQKNPTAFYLCASTSGGNQPQHFGDGTRLSIL.

The chain combines TRBV19 with TRBJ2-5; 10 nucleotides match TRBD2. Germline V gene sequence: CDR1 LNHDA, CDR2 SQIVND (reference sequence). The CDR3 has 16 amino acids. The trim removed 3 bases at V and 2 bases at J, leaving 6 bases unmatched. This CDR3 is CASSIRQLAGQETQYF. The CDR3 region has the DNA TGTGCCAGTAGTATTAGGCAACTAGCGGGGCAAGAGACCCAGTACTTC.

The V and J genes are TRBV28 and TRBJ1-2, with 8 nucleotides matching TRBD1. The germline V gene encodes CDR1 MDHEN and CDR2 SYDVKM. This CDR3 region has 14 residues. J was trimmed by 8 bases and V by 4 bases; bases with no gene match: 9. CDR3 in DNA: TGTGCCAGCAGTTCCGTACAGGGGGTCGGGGGCTACACCTTC. Amino acid sequence: CASSSVQGVGGYTF.

V gene TRBV10-1 combines with J gene TRBJ2-1; D unclear. Deletions cut 2 bases from V and 0 bases from J, with 14 bases between. The length of the CDR3 is 17 residues. CDR1 and CDR2 (germline): WNHNN, SYGVQD (reference sequence). The CDR3 here is CASSEPAQESSYNEQFF. CDR3 nucleotides: TGCGCCAGCAGTGAGCCGGCGCAGGAGAGCTCCTACAATGAGCAGTTCTTC.

This chain joins TRBV30 and TRBJ1-3, with a weak D call TRBD1 (6 bases). The germline gives CDR1 GTSNPN, CDR2 SVGIG (reference sequence). V gave up 5 bases and J gave up 7 bases, with 21 bases separating them. The CDR3 sequence is 15 residues long. The CDR3 sequence is CAWVRWGLSRNTIYF. The CDR3 DNA follows: TGTGCCTGGGTCCGTTGGGGGCTAAGTCGGAACACCATATATTTT.

This chain joins TRBV6-6 and TRBJ2-7, with D possibly matching TRBD1 (6 bases). Trimming cost V 2 bases and J 5 bases, with 10 bases left between them. Germline CDR1 reads MNHNY; CDR2 reads SVGAGI (reference sequence). There are 13 residues in the CDR3. The CDR3 loop reads CASSYLGHHEQYF. CDR3 sequence (DNA): TGTGCCAGCAGTTACCTGGGACACCACGAGCAGTACTTC.

The chain uses TRBV11-2 and TRBJ1-3; D is ambiguous. The CDR3 extends over 15 amino acids. The germline V gene has CDR1 SGHAT and CDR2 FQNNGV. The ends were cut back, 6 bases at V and 4 bases at J, with 16 bases in the middle. CDR3 DNA: TGTGCCAGCAGGAGCGGAAGGGCGAGGGGAAACACCATATATTTT. It specifies CASRSGRARGNTIYF.

The chain links TRBV9 to TRBJ2-5; no firm D call. The tail of the sequence fits TRBJ2-7 better, so the J call may be wrong. Germline CDR1 is SGDLS and CDR2 is YYNGEE. The CDR3 totals 13 residues. The DNA of the CDR3 is TGTGCCAGCAGCGTAGACACCTCCTACGAGCAGTACTTC. Protein sequence: CASSVDTSYEQYF.

This chain joins TRBV27 and TRBJ1-1; a weak D match, TRBD1 (5 bases). Germline V lookup: CDR1 MNHEY, CDR2 SMNVEV (reference sequence). The CDR3 is 14 amino acids. V lost 2 bases and J lost 2, with 9 bases in between. Written as DNA, the CDR3 is TGTGCCAGCAGTTTAGCGGGGCTCAACACTGAAGCTTTCTTT. This codes for CASSLAGLNTEAFF.

The chain carries TRBV28 and TRBJ1-2; perhaps TRBD1 as D (5 bases). The germline gives CDR1 MDHEN, CDR2 SYDVKM. There are 15 residues in the CDR3. Deletions cut 2 bases from V and 0 bases from J, with 10 bases between. The CDR3 loop reads CASSLRDVSNYGYTF. As DNA, the CDR3 is TGTGCCAGCAGTTTAAGGGACGTCTCTAACTATGGCTACACCTTC.

This chain joins TRBV7-9 and TRBJ2-7, with a weak D call TRBD1 (5 bases). CDR3 length equals 17 residues. The V and J ends lost 4 bases and 1 base respectively, with 20 bases between them. Germline loops: CDR1 SEHNR, CDR2 FQNEAQ (reference sequence). CDR3 loop: CASSYSGQGLGSYEQYF. CDR3 sequence (DNA): TGTGCCAGCAGCTACTCCGGACAAGGCCTAGGATCCTACGAGCAGTACTTC.

V usage is TRBV28 and J usage is TRBJ1-1; 7 bases are a match to TRBD1. The trim removed 4 bases at V and 7 bases at J, leaving 9 bases unmatched. CDR3 size: 14 residues. Germline assignment: CDR1 MDHEN and CDR2 SYDVKM. DNA for the CDR3: TGTGCCAGCAGTTCTCCGACAGGGTGGGGTGAAGCTTTCTTT. It specifies CASSSPTGWGEAFF.

This chain links TRBV7-2 with TRBJ2-7; TRBD2 matches 7 bases. Germline lookup yields CDR1 SGHTA and CDR2 FQGNSA. Trimming took 5 bases from V and 2 from J; bases not matched to a gene: 6. CDR3 length: 14 amino acids. Here the CDR3 DNA reads TGTGCCAGCAGCCGTCTGGGAGGGCCCTACGAGCAGTACTTC. This codes for CASSRLGGPYEQYF.

The chain joins TRBV5-1 to TRBJ2-5; D gene uncertain. The CDR3 covers 12 residues. Trimming left V 0 bases short and J 5 bases short, with 5 bases between. Germline lookup yields CDR1 SGHRS and CDR2 YFSETQ. The CDR3 coding sequence is TGCGCCAGCAGCTTGGTGTGGGAGACCCAGTACTTC. Residues: CASSLVWETQYF.

The chain has TRBV6-5 and TRBJ2-7, with D perhaps assigned TRBD1 or TRBD2 (5 bases each). The CDR3 runs to 15 residues. Trimming took 2 bases from V and 6 from J, leaving 17 bases between them. The germline CDR1 and CDR2 sequences are MNHEY and SVGAGI. The CDR3 sequence is CASSYKRGEFCEQYF. The CDR3 coding sequence is TGTGCCAGCAGTTACAAACGAGGGGAGTTCTGCGAGCAGTACTTC.

This sequence joins TRBV14 and TRBJ2-5; TRBD2 matches at 8 bases. The ends lost 4 bases at V and 5 bases at J; junction bases unmatched: 9. This CDR3 region has 15 residues. The germline V gene has CDR1 SGHDN and CDR2 FVKESK. The CDR3 DNA reads as TGTGCCAGCAGCCCTAAAAGGAGCGGGGGTGAGACCCAGTACTTC. Its translation: CASSPKRSGGETQYF.

The chain has TRBV27 and TRBJ2-7, with a possible D match to TRBD2 (5 bases). Trimming removed 7 bases at V and 2 bases at J, with 21 bases between. In germline, CDR1 is MNHEY, CDR2 SMNVEV (reference sequence). The CDR3 is 16 amino acids. CDR3 sequence reads: CASIPTPGSVPYEQYF. CDR3 nucleotides: TGTGCCAGCATTCCTACCCCGGGGAGCGTCCCCTACGAGCAGTACTTC.

V and J are TRBV29-1 and TRBJ2-1; 10 nucleotides match TRBD2. Germline V gives CDR1 SQVTM, CDR2 ANQGSEA. The CDR3 loop spans 18 amino acids. The junction had 16 bases not matched to a gene; V was cut back by 0 bases and J by 8 bases. The CDR3 spells CSVEEAIGKREGLDEQFF. The CDR3 DNA sequence: TGCAGCGTTGAAGAAGCGATTGGAAAGCGGGAGGGCCTCGATGAGCAGTTCTTC.

The V call is TRBV7-8, the J call TRBJ2-1, with a possible D match to TRBD1 (5 bases). The germline CDR1 and CDR2 sequences are SGHVS and FQNEAQ. V lost 5 bases and J lost 8, with 19 bases in between. The CDR3 sequence is 15 residues long. In DNA form, the CDR3 reads TGTGCCAGCAGCCCAGGACAAAATCGGATGCATGAGCAGTTCTTC. As protein: CASSPGQNRMHEQFF.